This T cell receptor (beta chain) was recorded in a study of response to subunit inactivated influenza vaccine (dated by TCRdb to 2016 to 2019). Turning to the overall study: Deep quantitative T cell receptor repertoire profiling was used in the study to track responses to a trivalent subunit inactivated influenza vaccine.

What the work shows at the level of the full study, not this receptor alone: The authors suggested that each seasonal influenza vaccination may recruit only a limited number of new T cells.

Libraries were prepared through RT-PCR. Instrument on record: Illumina HiSeq 2500. TCRdb ran its own pipeline on the public reads, namely fastp trimming at Q25 and MiXCR clone calling, and kept in-frame beta chains. Each entry is one CDR3 protein sequence, shown with its most common DNA and genes. Across this sample there are about half a million distinct CDR3 sequences, with about 25% seen only once. The leading ten clones occupy over 1.5% of the sample. From its cysteine to its phenylalanine, the CDR3 spans 13 amino acids. Just CDR3 DNA is preserved here, 39 bases in frame from base 1. Trimming costs V 4 bases and J 3 bases, and their ends lie 10 bases apart. The germline V gene gives CDR1 as SGHRS and CDR2 as YFSETQ. This clonotype was observed a few times. Which antigen it targets is not known. Base qualities are not provided; no much larger clone lies one nucleotide away.

This clonotype was sampled from a man aged 45-65 years who received an inactivated influenza vaccine. Donor details come from another sample of the same person, matched by shared clones. The chain was built from TRBV5-1 and TRBJ1-2; a tentative D match to TRBD1 spans 5 bases. The specimen comprised CD4+ T cells sorted from PBMCs, sampled less than 6 days after vaccination. The DNA sequence reads TGCGCCAGCAGCAGAGGAGGGGACTATGGCTACACCTTC. It translates as CASSRGGDYGYTF.